Listed here are 25 T cell receptor beta chains from one sample, sequenced in a study of a mutant IDH1 vaccine in newly diagnosed glioma. Here immunoSEQ multiplex PCR was the method, and the copy in TCRdb shows in-frame clones only, minus some. The sample includes approximately 30,000 clones, roughly four fifths of them seen just once. These receptors have no known antigen. The time point: week 23, last vaccination. It was 300 ug of mutant IDH1 20-mer peptide that made up each vaccine dose, given with topical imiquimod. The source was PBMCs, collected from a glioma patient whose treatment included an IDH1 peptide vaccine. These receptors came from a woman under 40 with glioma.

The chain has TRBV19 and TRBJ2-1; D unresolved. The CDR3 runs to 11 residues. Trimming stripped 5 bases from V and 3 bases from J, with 2 bases between. Germline values: CDR1 LNHDA, CDR2 SQIVND (reference sequence). CDR3 sequence: CASSLYNEQFF. The CDR3 DNA is TGTGCCAGTAGTCTCTACAATGAGCAGTTCTTC.

The chain carries TRBV7-6 and TRBJ2-2, with D uncertain. This CDR3 is 15 amino acids long. Germline V gives CDR1 SGHVS, CDR2 FNYEAQ. V dropped 1 base and J dropped 4 bases, with 10 bases sitting between them. The chain's CDR3 is CASSLGARSTGELFF. The CDR3 DNA reads as TGTGCCAGCAGCTTAGGGGCGCGGAGCACCGGGGAGCTGTTTTTT.

In its sample, this clone was seen a few times. The chain has TRBV6-5 and TRBJ1-1; D possibly corresponds to TRBD1 (6 bases). V was trimmed by 5 bases and J by 7 bases, leaving 8 bases between them. Looked up from germline, CDR1 is MNHEY and CDR2 is SVGAGI. The CDR3 is 11 residues long. CDR3 residues: CASSNRVEAFF. CDR3 bases: TGTGCCAGCAGTAACAGGGTTGAAGCTTTCTTT.

This sequence joins TRBV5-4 and TRBJ1-2; D is unresolved. Germline V CDR1 and CDR2: SGHNT, YYREEE (reference sequence). V lost 0 bases and J lost 8, with 8 bases in between. This CDR3 comprises 12 residues. The DNA for the CDR3 is TGTGCCAGCAGCTTGGAAGGGTTGGGCTACACCTTC. This sequence encodes CASSLEGLGYTF.

V gene TRBV4-1 combines with J gene TRBJ2-5; D unclear. The V end lost 3 bases, the J end lost 1 base, and 6 bases lay between the germline ends. Germline V gene sequence: CDR1 MGHRA, CDR2 YSYEKL. This CDR3 is built from 13 residues. CDR3 in DNA: TGCGCCAGCAGCCATGCGATCCAAGAGACCCAGTACTTC. Amino acid sequence: CASSHAIQETQYF.

The rearrangement uses TRBV6-1 and TRBJ2-7; D is uncertain. Trimming stripped 1 base from V and 3 bases from J, with 7 bases between. CDR1 and CDR2 (germline): MNHNS, SASEGT. CDR3 size: 13 residues. The chain's CDR3 is CASSEGAFYEQYF. The CDR3 DNA is TGTGCCAGCAGTGAAGGGGCCTTCTACGAGCAGTACTTC.

This chain joins TRBV29-1 and TRBJ2-5; unclear D gene. Germline CDR1 SQVTM, CDR2 ANQGSEA. This CDR3 has 13 residues. The V gene lost 7 bases and the J gene lost 0 bases, with 12 bases spanning the gap. The CDR3 loop reads CSAARDYQETQYF. Written as DNA, the CDR3 is TGCAGCGCCGCTCGTGACTACCAAGAGACCCAGTACTTC.

The gene calls are TRBV29-1 and TRBJ2-7; the D is unclear. CDR1 is SQVTM and CDR2 is ANQGSEA in the germline V gene. The CDR3 totals 12 residues. Trimming pared 4 bases from V and 2 bases from J, leaving 9 bases between. The CDR3 protein is CSVGSNPYEQYF. CDR3 bases: TGCAGCGTTGGGAGCAACCCCTACGAGCAGTACTTC.

This chain links TRBV5-5 with TRBJ1-1, with a tentative D call TRBD1 (5 bases). The CDR3 is 14 residues long. Trimming took 1 base from V and 3 from J, leaving 10 bases between them. Germline CDR1 SGHKS, CDR2 YYEKEE (reference sequence). The chain's CDR3 is CASSLTDSYTEAFF. CDR3 nucleotide sequence: TGTGCCAGCAGCTTGACCGACAGTTACACTGAAGCTTTCTTT.

The chain has TRBV7-2 and TRBJ1-2; D not resolved. CDR3 size: 13 residues. Per the germline V gene, CDR1 is SGHTA and CDR2 is FQGNSA. The V gene lost 4 bases and the J gene lost 2 bases, with 8 bases spanning the gap. CDR3 coding DNA: TGTGCCAGCAGCTATAATACCAACTATGGCTACACCTTC. It encodes CASSYNTNYGYTF.

This chain connects TRBV5-4 to TRBJ1-6, with a possible D match to TRBD1 (5 bases). Germline V gene data show CDR1 as SGHNT and CDR2 as YYREEE (reference sequence). With 4 bases removed from V and 7 bases from J, the gap between germline ends came to 15 bases. This CDR3 has 15 residues. This chain's CDR3 is CASSAGRPQNSPLHF. The CDR3 DNA is TGTGCCAGCAGCGCGGGACGGCCCCAAAATTCACCCCTCCACTTT.

J is TRBJ1-1 and V is TRBV6-5; 8 bases align to TRBD1. Germline V gene sequence: CDR1 MNHEY, CDR2 SVGAGI. The CDR3 contains 15 residues. Losses at the gene ends were 6 bases for V and 1 base for J; bases not matched to a gene: 7. The CDR3 sequence: CASSNQGTGNTEAFF. The CDR3 bases are TGTGCCAGCAGCAATCAGGGGACAGGGAACACTGAAGCTTTCTTT.

The chain recombines TRBV11-3 with TRBJ2-3; perhaps D is TRBD1 or TRBD2 (5 bases each). V dropped 3 bases and J dropped 0 bases, with 7 bases sitting between them. Germline V gives CDR1 SGHNT, CDR2 YENEEA. This CDR3 has 14 amino acids. CDR3 amino acids: CASSLGPSTDTQYF. The CDR3, as DNA: TGTGCCAGCAGCTTGGGACCTAGCACAGATACGCAGTATTTT.

The V gene is TRBV5-1, the J gene TRBJ2-7; possible D gene TRBD1, 6 bases. The germline CDR1 and CDR2 sequences are SGHRS and YFSETQ. The germline V and J ends were trimmed by 2 bases and 5 bases, with 14 bases remaining between them. This CDR3 has 14 amino acids. The CDR3 bases are TGCGCCAGCAGCTTCAGGGGAGATAGGGACGAGCAGTACTTC. Translated: CASSFRGDRDEQYF. The entire variable domain, with the rest obtained from reference TRBV5-1 and TRBJ2-7, is as follows: KAGVTQTPRYLIKTRGQQVTLSCSPISGHRSVSWYQQTPGQGLQFLFEYFSETQRNKGNFPGRFSGRQFSNSRSEMNVSTLELGDSALYLCASSFRGDRDEQYFGPGTRLTVT.

The chain couples TRBV6-1 to TRBJ1-5, with D uncertain. V was shortened by 2 bases and J by 3 bases, with 8 bases between the two germline ends. Per germline, CDR1 MNHNS and CDR2 SASEGT. This CDR3 is built from 14 residues. This chain's CDR3 is CASSETQLNQPQHF. The DNA for the CDR3 is TGTGCCAGCAGTGAAACACAGCTCAATCAGCCCCAGCATTTT.

The rearrangement links TRBV6-6 to TRBJ1-2; no definite D call. The V gene lost 0 bases and the J gene lost 7 bases, with 12 bases spanning the gap. The CDR3 is 14 residues long. Germline lookup yields CDR1 MNHNY and CDR2 SVGAGI (reference sequence). The CDR3 sequence is CASSYSTSGSGYTF. The CDR3 nucleotides read TGTGCCAGCAGTTACTCGACCTCCGGTAGTGGCTACACCTTC.

The gene calls are TRBV5-6 and TRBJ1-2; D uncertain. Deletions cut 4 bases from V and 5 bases from J, with 9 bases between. The germline V gene has CDR1 SGHDT and CDR2 YYEEEE. There are 12 residues in the CDR3. CDR3 residues: CASSLQSYGYTF. The DNA of the CDR3 is TGTGCCAGCAGCCTACAGAGTTATGGCTACACCTTC.

This clone appeared once. The V gene is TRBV2, the J gene TRBJ1-3; D call uncertain. Per the germline V gene, CDR1 is SNHLY and CDR2 is FYNNEI. The V and J ends lost 6 bases and 4 bases respectively, with 10 bases between them. The CDR3 extends over 13 amino acids. The CDR3 DNA reads as TGTGCCAGCAGAACTTCTTTAGGAAACACCATATATTTT. This codes for CASRTSLGNTIYF.

This chain connects TRBV30 to TRBJ2-7; TRBD1 aligns across 9 bases. CDR1 and CDR2 from the germline V gene are GTSNPN and SVGIG (reference sequence). This CDR3 has 12 amino acids. With 6 bases clipped from V and 4 bases from J, the junction kept 4 bases outside the gene matches. CDR3 sequence reads: CACQGTGYEQYF. CDR3 nucleotide sequence: TGTGCCTGCCAAGGGACAGGGTACGAGCAGTACTTC. The variable domain in full, completed from reference TRBV30 and TRBJ2-7, reads SQTIHQWPATLVQPVGSPLSLECTVEGTSNPNLYWYRQAAGRGLQLLFYSVGIGQISSEVPQNLSASRPQDRQFILSSKKLLLSDSGFYLCACQGTGYEQYFGPGTRLTVT.

This chain uses TRBV30 with TRBJ1-2, with D perhaps TRBD1 (5 bases). V lost 2 bases to trimming and J lost 0 bases, with 7 bases between them. Germline loops: CDR1 GTSNPN, CDR2 SVGIG (reference sequence). This CDR3 has 13 amino acids. This chain's CDR3 is CAWSQGTNYGYTF. CDR3 sequence (DNA): TGTGCCTGGAGTCAGGGAACTAACTATGGCTACACCTTC.

This clone was detected once. The chain couples TRBV20-1 to TRBJ2-3; D is uncertain. This CDR3 has 11 amino acids. CDR1 is DFQATT, CDR2 SNEGSKA, per germline (reference sequence). The V end was cut by 5 bases, the J end by 5 bases, with 8 bases between. The DNA for the CDR3 is TGCAGTGCTGGGCTAGGAGATACGCAGTATTTT. As protein: CSAGLGDTQYF.

V usage is TRBV4-2 and J usage is TRBJ1-4; D is unresolved. V lost 1 base to trimming and J lost 8 bases, with 2 bases between them. The CDR3 has 11 amino acids. In germline, CDR1 is LGHNA, CDR2 YNFKEQ. The CDR3 loop is CASSQGEKLFF. As DNA, the CDR3 is TGTGCCAGCAGCCAAGGGGAAAAACTGTTTTTT.

The chain combines TRBV9 with TRBJ2-7; D assignment may be TRBD1 or TRBD2 (5 bases each). This CDR3 is 13 amino acids long. V lost 1 base to trimming and J lost 7 bases, with 12 bases between them. Germline V gene data show CDR1 as SGDLS and CDR2 as YYNGEE. This chain's CDR3 is CASSVSQGEEQYF. The CDR3 DNA reads TGTGCCAGCAGCGTAAGCCAGGGAGAGGAGCAGTACTTC.

The rearrangement uses TRBV6-1 and TRBJ1-5; possible D gene TRBD1, 6 bases. Germline V lookup: CDR1 MNHNS, CDR2 SASEGT. V was clipped by 1 base and J by 6 bases, with 13 bases between them. This CDR3 spans 15 amino acids. The CDR3 bases are TGTGCCAGCAGTGAAGGCGGGGGGCACGGTCAGCCCCAGCATTTT. Its translation is CASSEGGGHGQPQHF.

The V call is TRBV20-1, the J call TRBJ2-7; no clear D. There are 11 residues in the CDR3. Trimming took off 6 bases at V and 4 bases at J, with 10 bases between the two ends. CDR1 is DFQATT and CDR2 is SNEGSKA in the germline V gene (reference sequence). The DNA for the CDR3 is TGCAGTGCATTTGACACATACGAGCAGTACTTC. Residues: CSAFDTYEQYF.